A single sample gave rise to the 17 T cell receptor beta chains below, sequenced in a study of blood T cell repertoires in COVID-19. TCRdb's table, derived via immunoSEQ multiplex PCR, lists solely in-frame clones and lacks some. Of about 130,000 clones listed, 65% to 85% are singletons. What was sequenced was peripheral blood. These receptors were obtained from a man aged 25-45 years with COVID-19, enrolled during active disease.

This chain connects TRBV9 to TRBJ2-2; D is ambiguous. The germline V gene encodes CDR1 SGDLS and CDR2 YYNGEE. The CDR3 is made up of 12 amino acids. The V and J ends lost 3 bases and 4 bases respectively, with 4 bases between them. Here the CDR3 DNA reads TGTGCCAGCAGCGGTCTCACCGGGGAGCTGTTTTTT. Its translation is CASSGLTGELFF.

The rearrangement uses TRBV6-6 and TRBJ2-7, with 11 nucleotides matching TRBD2. CDR1 and CDR2 (germline): MNHNY, SVGAGI (reference sequence). The CDR3 contains 15 residues. Trimming took 6 bases from V and 6 from J; bases not matched to a gene: 10. Written as DNA, the CDR3 is TGTGCCAGCAGAACTAGCGGGGGTTCGGTCGTCGAGCAGTACTTC. Protein sequence: CASRTSGGSVVEQYF.

The genes are TRBV19 and TRBJ2-1; D is uncertain. This CDR3 contains 14 residues. Trimming took off 3 bases at V and 4 bases at J, with 10 bases between the two ends. In germline, CDR1 is LNHDA, CDR2 SQIVND (reference sequence). CDR3 protein: CASSIFGLYNEQFF. The CDR3 DNA is TGTGCCAGTAGTATCTTCGGTCTATACAATGAGCAGTTCTTC.

The chain joins TRBV5-1 to TRBJ1-1; no clear D gene. CDR1 is SGHRS and CDR2 is YFSETQ in the germline V gene. CDR3 length: 13 amino acids. V shed 2 bases and J shed 3 bases, with 8 bases lying between them. Here the CDR3 DNA reads TGCGCCAGCAGCTTTAACGGTTACACTGAAGCTTTCTTT. Its translation is CASSFNGYTEAFF.

The CDR3 protein is CSVEPSGYEQFF. The CDR3 DNA sequence: TGCAGCGTTGAACCTAGCGGGTATGAGCAGTTCTTC. The rearrangement joins TRBV29-1 to TRBJ2-1, with 8 bases lining up with TRBD2. CDR1 and CDR2 (germline): SQVTM, ANQGSEA. The CDR3 has 12 residues. Losses at the gene ends were 2 bases for V and 8 bases for J; bases not matched to a gene: 2.

The chain joins TRBV15 to TRBJ1-5; a weak D match, TRBD1 (6 bases). The CDR3 totals 15 residues. V was trimmed by 7 bases and J by 0 bases, leaving 13 bases between them. CDR1 is LNHNV, CDR2 YYDKDF, per germline (reference sequence). DNA of the CDR3: TGTGCCACCACCCCGGGACACCGTAGCAATCAGCCCCAGCATTTT. Protein product: CATTPGHRSNQPQHF.

The V call is TRBV6-5, the J call TRBJ2-2, with a possible D match to TRBD2 (5 bases). CDR3 size: 14 residues. With 5 bases removed from V and 5 bases from J, the gap between germline ends came to 12 bases. Per the germline V gene, CDR1 is MNHEY and CDR2 is SVGAGI. CDR3 amino acids: CASSPLRETGELFF. As DNA, the CDR3 is TGTGCCAGCAGTCCCCTCCGGGAAACCGGGGAGCTGTTTTTT.

The chain couples TRBV5-1 to TRBJ2-7, with TRBD2 matching 7 bases. CDR1 and CDR2 (germline): SGHRS, YFSETQ. J lost 2 bases, V lost 4 bases, and 6 bases had no gene match. The CDR3 contains 14 residues. In nucleotides, the CDR3 is TGCGCCAGCAGCCCGGGGGGACCCACCTACGAGCAGTACTTC. This gives the protein CASSPGGPTYEQYF.

J is TRBJ2-3 and V is TRBV19, with 8 nucleotides matching TRBD2. Germline assignment: CDR1 LNHDA and CDR2 SQIVND (reference sequence). The CDR3 contains 18 residues. The V gene end was trimmed by 1 base and the J gene end by 4 bases; junction bases not matched to a gene: 13. CDR3 protein: CASSIAGTRIAGSDTQYF. The CDR3 bases are TGTGCCAGTAGTATAGCCGGGACACGCATAGCGGGGTCAGATACGCAGTATTTT.

The chain recombines TRBV6-1 with TRBJ2-7, with 9 positions matching TRBD2. Germline V CDR1 and CDR2: MNHNS, SASEGT. This CDR3 region has 15 residues. V gave up 1 base and J gave up 3 bases; unmatched junction bases: 4. CDR3 sequence: CASSEGGAGGYEQYF. The CDR3, as DNA: TGTGCCAGCAGTGAAGGGGGAGCGGGAGGCTACGAGCAGTACTTC.

This chain joins TRBV28 and TRBJ2-1, with D possibly being TRBD2 (6 bases). Trimming pared 3 bases from V and 6 bases from J, leaving 9 bases between. The CDR3 loop spans 13 amino acids. Germline values: CDR1 MDHEN, CDR2 SYDVKM. DNA for the CDR3: TGTGCCAGCAGTTTTGGGACTCTCAATGAGCAGTTCTTC. It translates to CASSFGTLNEQFF.

CDR3 protein: CASSLGGSGGTDTQYF. DNA for the CDR3: TGTGCCAGCAGCCTAGGTGGTAGCGGGGGCACAGATACGCAGTATTTT. The V gene is TRBV11-3, the J gene TRBJ2-3; 8 positions agree with TRBD2. The V gene end was trimmed by 5 bases and the J gene end by 1 base; junction bases not matched to a gene: 8. This CDR3 comprises 16 residues. Germline CDR1 is SGHNT and CDR2 is YENEEA.

This sequence joins TRBV7-6 and TRBJ1-1; no clear D. The V gene lost 1 base and the J gene lost 0 bases, with 3 bases spanning the gap. CDR1 is SGHVS, CDR2 FNYEAQ, per germline. The CDR3 sequence is 13 residues long. CDR3 sequence: CASSLDMNTEAFF. Written as DNA, the CDR3 is TGTGCCAGCAGCTTAGACATGAACACTGAAGCTTTCTTT.

This clone was recorded only once. The V and J genes are TRBV7-2 and TRBJ1-1; D not certain. V lost 1 base, J lost 5 bases, and 11 bases lay in between. There are 14 residues in the CDR3. The V gene's germline CDR1 is SGHTA and CDR2 FQGNSA. The CDR3 sequence: CASSLDGGVTEAFF. DNA of the CDR3: TGTGCCAGCAGCTTAGATGGCGGGGTTACTGAAGCTTTCTTT.

This clone showed up just once. The chain joins TRBV28 to TRBJ1-1, with 7 bases matching TRBD1. The germline CDR1 and CDR2 sequences are MDHEN and SYDVKM. CDR3 length equals 12 residues. CDR3 coding DNA: TGTGCTTCCCGGGACAGAGTCACTGAAGCTTTCTTT. Protein product: CASRDRVTEAFF.

The V and J genes are TRBV9 and TRBJ2-5; 7 nucleotides line up with TRBD2. The CDR3 contains 15 residues. Germline CDR1 reads SGDLS; CDR2 reads YYNGEE. V was clipped by 4 bases and J by 5 bases; unmatched bases: 11. The CDR3, as DNA: TGTGCCAGCAGCCCCCAGCCCGGGGGGATGGAGACCCAGTACTTC. Translated: CASSPQPGGMETQYF.

The V call is TRBV5-1, the J call TRBJ2-3, with 13 bases fitting TRBD2. Looked up from germline, CDR1 is SGHRS and CDR2 is YFSETQ. J gave up 2 bases and V 4 bases, and 4 bases lay outside the gene matches. The CDR3 totals 16 residues. The DNA of the CDR3 is TGCGCCAGCAGCATCGGACTAGCGGGAGCCACAGATACGCAGTATTTT. This encodes CASSIGLAGATDTQYF. Combining the CDR3 with reference TRBV5-1 and TRBJ2-3 gives the whole variable domain KAGVTQTPRYLIKTRGQQVTLSCSPISGHRSVSWYQQTPGQGLQFLFEYFSETQRNKGNFPGRFSGRQFSNSRSEMNVSTLELGDSALYLCASSIGLAGATDTQYFGPGTRLTVL.